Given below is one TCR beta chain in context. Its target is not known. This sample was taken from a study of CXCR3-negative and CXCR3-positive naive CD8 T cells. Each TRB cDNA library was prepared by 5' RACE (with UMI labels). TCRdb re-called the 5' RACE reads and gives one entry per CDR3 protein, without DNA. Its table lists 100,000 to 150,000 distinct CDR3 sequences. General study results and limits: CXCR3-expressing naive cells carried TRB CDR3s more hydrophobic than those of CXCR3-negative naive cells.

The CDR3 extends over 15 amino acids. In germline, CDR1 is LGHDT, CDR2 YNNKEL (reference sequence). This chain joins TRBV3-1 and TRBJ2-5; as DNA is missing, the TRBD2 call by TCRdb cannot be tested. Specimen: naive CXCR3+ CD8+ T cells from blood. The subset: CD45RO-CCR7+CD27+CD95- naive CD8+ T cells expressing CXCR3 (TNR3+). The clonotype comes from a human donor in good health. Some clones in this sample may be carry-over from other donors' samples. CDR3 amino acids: CASSRLVWIQETQYF.